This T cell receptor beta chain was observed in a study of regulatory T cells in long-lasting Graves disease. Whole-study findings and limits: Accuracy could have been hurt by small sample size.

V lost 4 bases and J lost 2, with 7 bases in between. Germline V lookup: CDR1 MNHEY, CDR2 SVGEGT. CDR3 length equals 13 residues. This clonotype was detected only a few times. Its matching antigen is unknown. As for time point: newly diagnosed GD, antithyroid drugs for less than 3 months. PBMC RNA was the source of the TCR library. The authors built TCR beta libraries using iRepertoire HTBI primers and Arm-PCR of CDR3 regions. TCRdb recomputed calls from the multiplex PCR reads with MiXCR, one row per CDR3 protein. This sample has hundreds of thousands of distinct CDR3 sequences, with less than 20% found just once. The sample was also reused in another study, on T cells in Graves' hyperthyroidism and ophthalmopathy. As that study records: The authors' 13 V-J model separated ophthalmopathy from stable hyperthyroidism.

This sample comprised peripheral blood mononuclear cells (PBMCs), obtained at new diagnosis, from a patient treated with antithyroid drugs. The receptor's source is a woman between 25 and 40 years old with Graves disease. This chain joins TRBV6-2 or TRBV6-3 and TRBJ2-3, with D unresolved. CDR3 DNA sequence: TGTGCCAGCAGTTTTGACACCACAGATACGCAGTATTTT. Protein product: CASSFDTTDTQYF.